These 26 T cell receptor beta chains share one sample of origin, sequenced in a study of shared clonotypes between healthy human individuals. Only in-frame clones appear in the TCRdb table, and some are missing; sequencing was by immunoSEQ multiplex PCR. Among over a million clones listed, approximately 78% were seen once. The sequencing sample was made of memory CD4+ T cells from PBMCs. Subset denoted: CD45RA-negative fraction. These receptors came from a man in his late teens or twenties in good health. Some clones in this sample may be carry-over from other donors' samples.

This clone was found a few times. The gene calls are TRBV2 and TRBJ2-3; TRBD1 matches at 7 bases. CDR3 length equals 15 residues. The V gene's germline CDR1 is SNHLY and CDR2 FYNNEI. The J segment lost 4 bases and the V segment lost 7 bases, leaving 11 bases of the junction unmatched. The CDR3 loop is CASKLDRAGADTQYF. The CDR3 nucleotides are TGTGCCAGCAAGCTCGACAGGGCCGGGGCAGATACGCAGTATTTT.

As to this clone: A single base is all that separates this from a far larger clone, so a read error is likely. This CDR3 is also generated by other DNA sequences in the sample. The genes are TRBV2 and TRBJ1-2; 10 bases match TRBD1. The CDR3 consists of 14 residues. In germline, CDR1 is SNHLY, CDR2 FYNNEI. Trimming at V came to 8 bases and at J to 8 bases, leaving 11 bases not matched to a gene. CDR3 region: CASFRPGQGLGYTF. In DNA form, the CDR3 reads TGTGCCAGCTTTCGGCCGGGACAGGGGTTGGGCTACACCTTC.

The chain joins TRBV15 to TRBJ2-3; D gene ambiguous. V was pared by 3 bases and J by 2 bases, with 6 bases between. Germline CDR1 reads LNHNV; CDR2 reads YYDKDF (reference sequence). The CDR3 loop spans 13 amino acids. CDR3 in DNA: TGTGCCACCAGCAGCGTGAACACAGATACGCAGTATTTT. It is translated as CATSSVNTDTQYF.

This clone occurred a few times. The CDR3 protein is CASSWTGQDYGYTF. In DNA form, the CDR3 reads TGTGCCAGCAGTTGGACAGGGCAGGACTATGGCTACACCTTC. The chain carries TRBV4-2 and TRBJ1-2; 8 bases fit TRBD1. The CDR3 is 14 amino acids. The germline V gene has CDR1 LGHNA and CDR2 YNFKEQ. The J segment lost 3 bases and the V segment lost 6 bases, leaving 6 bases of the junction unmatched.

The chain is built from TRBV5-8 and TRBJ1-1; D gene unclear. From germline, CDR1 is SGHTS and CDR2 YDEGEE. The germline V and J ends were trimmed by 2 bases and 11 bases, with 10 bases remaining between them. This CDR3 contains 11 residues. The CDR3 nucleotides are TGTGCCAGCAGCTTCATCGGCCTGGCTTTCTTT. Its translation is CASSFIGLAFF.

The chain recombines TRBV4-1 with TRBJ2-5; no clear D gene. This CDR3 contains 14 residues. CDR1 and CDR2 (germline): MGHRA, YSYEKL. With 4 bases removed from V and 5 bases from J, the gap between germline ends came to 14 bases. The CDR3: CASSRDSSGETQYF. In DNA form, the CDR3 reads TGCGCCAGCAGCCGAGACTCCTCCGGGGAGACCCAGTACTTC.

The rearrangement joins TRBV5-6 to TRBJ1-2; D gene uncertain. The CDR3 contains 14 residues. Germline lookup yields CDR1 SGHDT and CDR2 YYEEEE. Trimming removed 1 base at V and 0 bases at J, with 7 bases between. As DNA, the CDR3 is TGTGCCAGCAGCTTGAGGGAGACTAACTATGGCTACACCTTC. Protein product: CASSLRETNYGYTF.

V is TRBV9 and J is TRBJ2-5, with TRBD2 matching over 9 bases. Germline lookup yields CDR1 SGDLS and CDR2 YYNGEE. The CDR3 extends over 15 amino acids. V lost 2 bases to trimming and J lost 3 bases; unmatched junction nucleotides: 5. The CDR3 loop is CASSVGASGEETQYF. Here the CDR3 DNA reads TGTGCCAGCAGCGTCGGGGCTAGCGGGGAAGAGACCCAGTACTTC. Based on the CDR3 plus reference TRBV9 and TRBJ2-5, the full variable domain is DSGVTQTPKHLITATGQRVTLRCSPRSGDLSVYWYQQSLDQGLQFLIQYYNGEERAKGNILERFSAQQFPDLHSELNLSSLELGDSALYFCASSVGASGEETQYFGPGTRLLVL.

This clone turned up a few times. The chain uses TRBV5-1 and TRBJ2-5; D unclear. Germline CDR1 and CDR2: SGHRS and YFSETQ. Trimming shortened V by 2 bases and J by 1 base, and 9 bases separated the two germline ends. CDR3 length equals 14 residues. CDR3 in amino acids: CASSLSSVQETQYF. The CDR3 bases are TGCGCCAGCAGCTTATCTAGTGTCCAAGAGACCCAGTACTTC.

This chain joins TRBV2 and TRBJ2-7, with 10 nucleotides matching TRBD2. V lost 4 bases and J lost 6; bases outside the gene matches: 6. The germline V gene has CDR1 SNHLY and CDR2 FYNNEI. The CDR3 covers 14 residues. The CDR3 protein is CASSASGSFGEQYF. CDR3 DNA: TGTGCCAGCAGTGCTAGCGGGAGTTTTGGCGAGCAGTACTTC.

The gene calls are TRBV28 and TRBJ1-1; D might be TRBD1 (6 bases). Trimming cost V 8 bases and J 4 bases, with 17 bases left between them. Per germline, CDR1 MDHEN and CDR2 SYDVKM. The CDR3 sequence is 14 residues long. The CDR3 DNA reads TGTGCCAGCGAGTCGACGGGGGGCGGCACTGAAGCTTTCTTT. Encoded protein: CASESTGGGTEAFF.

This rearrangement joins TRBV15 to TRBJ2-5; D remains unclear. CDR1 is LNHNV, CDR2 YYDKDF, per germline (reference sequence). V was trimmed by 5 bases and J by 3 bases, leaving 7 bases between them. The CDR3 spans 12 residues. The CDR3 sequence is CATSGQKETQYF. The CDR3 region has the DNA TGTGCCACCAGCGGGCAGAAAGAGACCCAGTACTTC.

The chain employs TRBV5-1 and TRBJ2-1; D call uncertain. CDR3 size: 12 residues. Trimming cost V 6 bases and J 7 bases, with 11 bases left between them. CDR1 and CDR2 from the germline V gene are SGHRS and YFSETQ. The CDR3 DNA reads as TGCGCCAGCAACCCAGACGGGAATGAGCAGTTCTTC. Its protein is CASNPDGNEQFF.

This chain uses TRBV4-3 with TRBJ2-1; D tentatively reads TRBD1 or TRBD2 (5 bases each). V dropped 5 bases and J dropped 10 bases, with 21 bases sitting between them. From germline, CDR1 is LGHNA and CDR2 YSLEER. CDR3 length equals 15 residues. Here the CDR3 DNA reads TGCGCCAGCAGCATTACCCTAACGGGATGGGACGAGCAGTTCTTC. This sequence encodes CASSITLTGWDEQFF.

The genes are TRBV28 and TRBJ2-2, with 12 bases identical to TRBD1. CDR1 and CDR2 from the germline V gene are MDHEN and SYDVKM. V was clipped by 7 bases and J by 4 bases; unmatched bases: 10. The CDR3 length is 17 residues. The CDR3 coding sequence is TGTGCCAGCACCCAGTTGGGGGGACAGGGGGCCACCGGGGAGCTGTTTTTT. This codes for CASTQLGGQGATGELFF.

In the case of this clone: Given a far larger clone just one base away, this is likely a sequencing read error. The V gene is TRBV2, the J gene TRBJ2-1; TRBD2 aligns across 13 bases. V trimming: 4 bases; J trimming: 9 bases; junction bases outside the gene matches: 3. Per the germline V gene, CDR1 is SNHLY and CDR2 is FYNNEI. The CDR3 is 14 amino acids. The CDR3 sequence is CASSGTSGSTEQFF. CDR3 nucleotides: TGTGCCAGCAGTGGGACTAGCGGGAGCACTGAGCAGTTCTTC.

DNA of the CDR3: TGTGCCAGCTCACAATGGGGGCGGGAGGGAAACACCGGGGAGCTGTTTTTT. Protein: CASSQWGREGNTGELFF. The chain couples TRBV18 to TRBJ2-2; 9 bases align to TRBD2. Germline V lookup: CDR1 KGHSH, CDR2 LQKENI. This CDR3 has 17 residues. V was pared by 4 bases and J by 2 bases, with 8 bases of the junction left unmatched.

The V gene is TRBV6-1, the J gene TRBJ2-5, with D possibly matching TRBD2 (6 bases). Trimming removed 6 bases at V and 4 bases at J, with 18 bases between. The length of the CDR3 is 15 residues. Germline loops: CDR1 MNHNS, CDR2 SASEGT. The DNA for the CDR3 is TGTGCCAGCAGGGAAAACCTAGCGCGACTAGAGACCCAGTACTTC. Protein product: CASRENLARLETQYF.

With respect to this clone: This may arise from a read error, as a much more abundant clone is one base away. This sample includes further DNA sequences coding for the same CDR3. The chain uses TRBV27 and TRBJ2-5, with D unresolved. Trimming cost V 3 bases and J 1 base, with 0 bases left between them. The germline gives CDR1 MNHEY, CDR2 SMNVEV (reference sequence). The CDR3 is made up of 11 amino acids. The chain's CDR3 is CASSFQETQYF. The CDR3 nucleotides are TGTGCCAGCAGTTTCCAAGAGACCCAGTACTTC.

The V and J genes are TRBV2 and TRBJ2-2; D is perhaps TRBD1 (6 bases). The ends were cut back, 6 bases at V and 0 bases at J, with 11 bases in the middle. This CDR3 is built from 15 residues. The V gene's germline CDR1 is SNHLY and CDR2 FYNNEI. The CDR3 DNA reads TGTGCCAGCAGAACGACAGGCGCGAACACCGGGGAGCTGTTTTTT. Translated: CASRTTGANTGELFF.

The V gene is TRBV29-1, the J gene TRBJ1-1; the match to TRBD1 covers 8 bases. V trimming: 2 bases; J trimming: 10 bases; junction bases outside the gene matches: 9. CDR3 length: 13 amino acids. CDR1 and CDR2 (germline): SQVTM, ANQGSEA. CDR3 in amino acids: CSVERQTGELAFF. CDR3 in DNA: TGCAGCGTTGAACGCCAGACAGGGGAGCTAGCTTTCTTT.

As DNA, the CDR3 is TGTGCCAGCAGTTCCCGGACAGGGCCCATGAACACTGAAGCTTTCTTT. This sequence encodes CASSSRTGPMNTEAFF. The gene calls are TRBV28 and TRBJ1-1, with 8 positions matching TRBD1. The germline V gene encodes CDR1 MDHEN and CDR2 SYDVKM. J lost 0 bases, V lost 4 bases, and 7 bases had no gene match. The CDR3 has 16 residues.

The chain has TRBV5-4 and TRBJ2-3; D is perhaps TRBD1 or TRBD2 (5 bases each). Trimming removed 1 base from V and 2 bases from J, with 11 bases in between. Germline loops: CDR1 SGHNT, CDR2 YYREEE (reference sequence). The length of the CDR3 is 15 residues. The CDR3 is CASSLYWDLTDTQYF. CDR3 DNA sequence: TGTGCCAGCAGCTTGTATTGGGACCTCACAGATACGCAGTATTTT.

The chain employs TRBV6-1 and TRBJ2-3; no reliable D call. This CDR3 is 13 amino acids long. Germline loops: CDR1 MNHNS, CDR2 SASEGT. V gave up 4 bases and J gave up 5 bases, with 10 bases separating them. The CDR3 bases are TGTGCCAGCAGTGGGTATTCAGAAGATACGCAGTATTTT. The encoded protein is CASSGYSEDTQYF.

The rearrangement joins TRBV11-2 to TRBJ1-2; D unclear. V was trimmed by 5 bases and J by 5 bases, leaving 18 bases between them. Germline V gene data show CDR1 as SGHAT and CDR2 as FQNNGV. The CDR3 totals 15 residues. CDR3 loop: CASSPSPSGIYGYTF. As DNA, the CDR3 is TGTGCCAGCAGCCCGAGTCCCTCCGGGATTTATGGCTACACCTTC.

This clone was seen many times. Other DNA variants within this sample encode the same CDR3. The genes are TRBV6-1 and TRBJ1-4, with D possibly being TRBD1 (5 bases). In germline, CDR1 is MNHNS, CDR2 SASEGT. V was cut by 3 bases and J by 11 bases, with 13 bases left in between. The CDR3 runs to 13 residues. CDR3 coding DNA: TGTGCCAGCAGTGAGGGGCCAGGGAGGAAACTGTTTTTT. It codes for CASSEGPGRKLFF.